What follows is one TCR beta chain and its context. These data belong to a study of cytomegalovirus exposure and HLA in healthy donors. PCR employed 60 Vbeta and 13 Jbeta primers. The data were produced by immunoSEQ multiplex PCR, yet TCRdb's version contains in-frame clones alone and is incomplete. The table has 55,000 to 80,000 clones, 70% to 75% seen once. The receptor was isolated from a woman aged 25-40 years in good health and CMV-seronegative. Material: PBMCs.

DNA of the CDR3: TGTGCCACCGCGGCCGGGAATGAGCAGTTCTTC. Translated: CATAAGNEQFF. This chain joins TRBV11-2 and TRBJ2-1; D gene ambiguous. V dropped 10 bases and J dropped 7 bases, with 11 bases sitting between them. The CDR3 loop spans 11 amino acids. The germline V gene encodes CDR1 SGHAT and CDR2 FQNNGV.